The present T cell receptor (beta chain) was sequenced within a study of T cell responses to AZD1222 COVID-19 vaccine. Looked up from germline, CDR1 is SGHVS and CDR2 is FNYEAQ. The V gene end was trimmed by 4 bases and the J gene end by 6 bases; junction bases not matched to a gene: 3. The CDR3 spans 14 residues. Generated by immunoSEQ multiplex PCR, the TCRdb table keeps only in-frame clones and is missing some. The sample holds around 130,000 clones, approximately 85% seen once. The V gene is TRBV7-6, the J gene TRBJ2-2, with 9 bases that match TRBD1. The TCR originated in an adult in good health. The material sequenced was peripheral blood, taken on day 0 of AZD1222 vaccination. The CDR3 coding sequence is TGTGCCAGCAGCTGGGGACAGGGAGCCGGGGAGCTGTTTTTT. This translates into CASSWGQGAGELFF.